The 2 T cell receptor beta chains below all came from one sample that was sequenced in a study of blood T cell repertoires in COVID-19. TCRdb's table, derived via immunoSEQ multiplex PCR, lists solely in-frame clones and lacks some. The sample lists about 150,000 clones, about four fifths occurring once. Sequencing input: peripheral blood. These receptors came from a man aged 55-75 years with acute or convalescent COVID-19.

This chain uses TRBV30 with TRBJ1-2; 7 bases map to TRBD1. V trimming: 2 bases; J trimming: 4 bases; junction bases outside the gene matches: 10. The CDR3 loop spans 15 amino acids. CDR1 is GTSNPN and CDR2 is SVGIG in the germline V gene (reference sequence). The CDR3 DNA reads TGTGCCTGGAGTCGAGACAGGGTGTACGGCTATGGCTACACCTTC. It is translated as CAWSRDRVYGYGYTF.

This clone was picked up one time. The J gene is TRBJ1-1, the V gene TRBV27, with TRBD1 identical over 7 bases. The CDR3 spans 16 residues. V shed 7 bases, J shed 1 base, and the junction held 12 bases outside the gene matches. Germline V gives CDR1 MNHEY, CDR2 SMNVEV (reference sequence). CDR3 sequence (DNA): TGTGCCAGCAACACAGGACAGGTCGCGGAGAACACTGAAGCTTTCTTT. Amino acid sequence: CASNTGQVAENTEAFF.